The entry below gives a single TCR beta chain sequence along with its context. This sample stems from a study of patients and donors after allogeneic stem cell transplantation. MiXCR, run by TCRdb on the RT-PCR reads, gives a single entry per CDR3 protein. The sample lists tens of thousands of distinct CDR3 sequences, 4.5% to 5% occurring once. The length of the CDR3 is 13 residues. CDR1 and CDR2 from the germline V gene are MDHEN and SYDVKM. Trimming stripped 6 bases from V and 7 bases from J, with 16 bases between. The rearrangement links TRBV28 to TRBJ2-7; D is unresolved. This clonotype originated in a human donor who was either an allogeneic HSCT recipient or a stem cell or donor lymphocyte infusion donor (not recorded which). It is not recorded whose cells these are; they may come from a transplant donor. Material: blood, either unsorted or a sorted T cell fraction (not recorded which). The CDR3 bases are TGTGCCAGCAGGTTGGGCTCTCTCGGGGAGCAGTACTTC. Amino acids: CASRLGSLGEQYF.